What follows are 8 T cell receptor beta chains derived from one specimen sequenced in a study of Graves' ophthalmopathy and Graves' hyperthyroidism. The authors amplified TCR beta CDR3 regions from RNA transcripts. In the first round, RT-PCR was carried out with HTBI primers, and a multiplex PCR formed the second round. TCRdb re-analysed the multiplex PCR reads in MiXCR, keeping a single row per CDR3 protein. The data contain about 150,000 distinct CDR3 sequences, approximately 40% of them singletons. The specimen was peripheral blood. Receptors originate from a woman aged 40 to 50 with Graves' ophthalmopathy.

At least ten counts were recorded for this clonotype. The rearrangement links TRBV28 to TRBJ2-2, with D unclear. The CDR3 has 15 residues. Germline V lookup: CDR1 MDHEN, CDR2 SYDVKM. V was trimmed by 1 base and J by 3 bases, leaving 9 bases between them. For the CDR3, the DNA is TGTGCCAGCAGTTTATTGTCGCTCTACACCGGGGAGCTGTTTTTT. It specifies CASSLLSLYTGELFF. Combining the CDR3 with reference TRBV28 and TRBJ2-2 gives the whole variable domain DVKVTQSSRYLVKRTGEKVFLECVQDMDHENMFWYRQDPGLGLRLIYFSYDVKMKEKGDIPEGYSVSREKKERFSLILESASTNQTSMYLCASSLLSLYTGELFFGEGSRLTVL.

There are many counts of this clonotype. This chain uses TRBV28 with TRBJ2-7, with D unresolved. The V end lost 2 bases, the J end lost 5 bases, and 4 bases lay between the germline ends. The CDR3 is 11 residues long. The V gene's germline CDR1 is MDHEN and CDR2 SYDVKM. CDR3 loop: CASSLTHEQYF. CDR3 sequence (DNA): TGTGCCAGCAGTTTAACGCACGAGCAGTACTTC.

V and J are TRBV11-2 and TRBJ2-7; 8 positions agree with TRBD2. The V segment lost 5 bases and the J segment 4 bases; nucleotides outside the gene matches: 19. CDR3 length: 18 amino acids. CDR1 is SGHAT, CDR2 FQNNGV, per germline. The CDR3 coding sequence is TGTGCCAGCAGCCCCCTAGGTGGGAAAGCGGGAGTTCTGTACGAGCAGTACTTC. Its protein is CASSPLGGKAGVLYEQYF.

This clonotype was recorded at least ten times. The CDR3 is CSARATYGYTF. Written as DNA, the CDR3 is TGCAGTGCTAGGGCGACCTATGGCTACACCTTC. This chain uses TRBV20-1 with TRBJ1-2; D gene ambiguous. The CDR3 spans 11 residues. Germline V CDR1 and CDR2: DFQATT, SNEGSKA (reference sequence). V lost 3 bases, J lost 4 bases, and 6 bases lay in between.

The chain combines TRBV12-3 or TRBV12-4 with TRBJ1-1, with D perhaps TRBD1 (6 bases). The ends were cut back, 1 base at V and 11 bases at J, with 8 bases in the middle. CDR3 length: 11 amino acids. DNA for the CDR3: TGTGCCAGCAGTTTAGAAGGGGGTGCTTTCTTT. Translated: CASSLEGGAFF.

CDR3 loop: CSARERDRGYYNSPLHF. The CDR3 DNA reads TGCAGTGCTAGAGAACGGGACAGGGGATACTATAATTCACCCCTCCACTTT. V is TRBV20-1 and J is TRBJ1-6; TRBD1 matches 10 bases. The germline V gene encodes CDR1 DFQATT and CDR2 SNEGSKA (reference sequence). J was trimmed by 3 bases and V by 0 bases; bases with no gene match: 5. This CDR3 spans 17 amino acids.

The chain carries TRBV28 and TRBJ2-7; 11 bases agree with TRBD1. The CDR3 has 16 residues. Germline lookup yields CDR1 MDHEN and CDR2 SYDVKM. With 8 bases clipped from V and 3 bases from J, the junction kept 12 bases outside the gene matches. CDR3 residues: CASYAAGTGGVYEQYF. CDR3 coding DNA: TGTGCCAGCTATGCCGCCGGGACAGGGGGTGTCTACGAGCAGTACTTC.

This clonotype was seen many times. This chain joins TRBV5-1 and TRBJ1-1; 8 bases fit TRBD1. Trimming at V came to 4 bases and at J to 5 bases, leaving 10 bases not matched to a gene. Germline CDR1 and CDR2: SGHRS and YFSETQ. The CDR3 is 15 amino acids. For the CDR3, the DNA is TGCGCCAGCAGCGGACAGGGAGTAATTGAGACTGAAGCTTTCTTT. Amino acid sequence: CASSGQGVIETEAFF. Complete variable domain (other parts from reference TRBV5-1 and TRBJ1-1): KAGVTQTPRYLIKTRGQQVTLSCSPISGHRSVSWYQQTPGQGLQFLFEYFSETQRNKGNFPGRFSGRQFSNSRSEMNVSTLELGDSALYLCASSGQGVIETEAFFGQGTRLTVV.